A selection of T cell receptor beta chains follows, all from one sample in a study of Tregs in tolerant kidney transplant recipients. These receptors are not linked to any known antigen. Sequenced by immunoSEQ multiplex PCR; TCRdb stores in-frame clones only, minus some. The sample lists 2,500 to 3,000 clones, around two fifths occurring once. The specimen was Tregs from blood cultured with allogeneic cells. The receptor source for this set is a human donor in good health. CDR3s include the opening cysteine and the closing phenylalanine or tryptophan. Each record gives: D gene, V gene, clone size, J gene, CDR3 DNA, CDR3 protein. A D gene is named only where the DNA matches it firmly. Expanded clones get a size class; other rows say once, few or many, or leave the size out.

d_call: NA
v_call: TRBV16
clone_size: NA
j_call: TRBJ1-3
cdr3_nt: TGTGCCAGCAGCCCGACGTGGGGAAACACCATATATTTT
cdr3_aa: CASSPTWGNTIYF

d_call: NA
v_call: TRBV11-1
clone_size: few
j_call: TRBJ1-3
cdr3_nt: TGTGCCAGCAGCTTAGGGCGCCTTTTGTTTGGAAACACCATATATTTT
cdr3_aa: CASSLGRLLFGNTIYF

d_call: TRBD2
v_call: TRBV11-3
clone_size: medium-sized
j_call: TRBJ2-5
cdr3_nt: TGTGCCAGCAGCTCCGGGACTAGCGGGAGGGAGACCCAGTACTTC
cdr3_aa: CASSSGTSGRETQYF

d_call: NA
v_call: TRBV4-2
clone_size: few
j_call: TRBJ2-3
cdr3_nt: TGTGCCAGCAGCCTTGGGAGCACAGATACGCAGTATTTT
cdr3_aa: CASSLGSTDTQYF

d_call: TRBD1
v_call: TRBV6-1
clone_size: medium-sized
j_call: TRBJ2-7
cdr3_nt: TGTGCCAGTCGACAGGGGGCCAGTTCCGAGCAGTACTTC
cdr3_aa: CASRQGASSEQYF

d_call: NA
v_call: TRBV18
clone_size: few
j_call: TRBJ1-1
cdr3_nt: TGTGCCAGCTCACCATCGATCATGAACACTGAAGCTTTCTTT
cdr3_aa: CASSPSIMNTEAFF

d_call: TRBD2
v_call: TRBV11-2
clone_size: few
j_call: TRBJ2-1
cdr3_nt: TGTGCCAGCAGCTTTCTTCTAACGCGGGAGGTTTTCTACAATGAGCAGTTCTTC
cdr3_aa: CASSFLLTREVFYNEQFF

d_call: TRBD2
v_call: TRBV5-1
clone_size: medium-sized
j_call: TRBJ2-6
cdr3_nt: TGCGCCAGCAGCTCCCTAGCGGTTACCTCTGGGGCCAACGTCCTGACTTTC
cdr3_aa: CASSSLAVTSGANVLTF

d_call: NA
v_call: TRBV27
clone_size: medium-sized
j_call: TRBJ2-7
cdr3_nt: TGTGCCAGCAGTTTCCATGGACGCTACTACGAGCAGTACTTC
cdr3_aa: CASSFHGRYYEQYF

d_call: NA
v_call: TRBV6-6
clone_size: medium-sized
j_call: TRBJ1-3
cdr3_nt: TGTGCCAGCAGCACCGGGACTCTCGGAAACACCATATATTTT
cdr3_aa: CASSTGTLGNTIYF

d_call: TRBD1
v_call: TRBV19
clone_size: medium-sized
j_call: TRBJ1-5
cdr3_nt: TGTGCCAGTAGTATTCGGCAGGGGACAGGCAATCAGCCCCAGCATTTT
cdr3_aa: CASSIRQGTGNQPQHF

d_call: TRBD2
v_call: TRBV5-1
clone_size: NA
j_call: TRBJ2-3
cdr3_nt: TGCGCCAGCAGCTTGGCCGGGGGGGCCTACACAGATACGCAGTATTTT
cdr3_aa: CASSLAGGAYTDTQYF

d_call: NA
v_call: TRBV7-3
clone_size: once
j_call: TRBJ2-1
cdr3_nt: TGTGCCAGCAGCTATCAGTCGGTGGCCCCCTACAATGAGCAGTTCTTC
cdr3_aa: CASSYQSVAPYNEQFF

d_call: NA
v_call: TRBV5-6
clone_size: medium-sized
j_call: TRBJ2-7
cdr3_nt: TGTGCCAGCAGCCTTCGAACCTACGAGCAGTACTTC
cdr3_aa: CASSLRTYEQYF

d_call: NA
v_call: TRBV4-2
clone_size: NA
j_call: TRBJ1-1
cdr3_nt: TGTGCCAGCAGCTTGATAGATACCCGGGCTTTCTTT
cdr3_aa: CASSLIDTRAFF

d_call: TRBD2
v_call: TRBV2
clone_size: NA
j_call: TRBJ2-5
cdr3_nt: TGTGCCAGCAGTAAGGGGGGGCTAGCGGGGCGAGAGACCCAGTACTTC
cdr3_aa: CASSKGGLAGRETQYF

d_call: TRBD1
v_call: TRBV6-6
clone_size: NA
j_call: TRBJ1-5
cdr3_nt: TGTGCCAGCAGACGGACAGGGGGAACCAATCAGCCCCAGCATTTT
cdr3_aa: CASRRTGGTNQPQHF

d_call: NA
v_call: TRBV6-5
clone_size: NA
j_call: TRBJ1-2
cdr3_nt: TGTGCCAGCAGTTACGGGGTTTGGGGGGCGAGGGGCTACACCTTC
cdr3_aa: CASSYGVWGARGYTF

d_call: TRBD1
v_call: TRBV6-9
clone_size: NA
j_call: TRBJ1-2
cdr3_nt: TGTGCCAGCAGAAGGACGGTGCAGGGGGCGCGTTGGACCTTC
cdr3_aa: CASRRTVQGARWTF

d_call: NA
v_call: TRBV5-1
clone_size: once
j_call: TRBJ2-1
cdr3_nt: TGCGCCAGCAGTAGTGGGATTGGGCACAATGAGCAGTTCTTC
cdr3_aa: CASSSGIGHNEQFF

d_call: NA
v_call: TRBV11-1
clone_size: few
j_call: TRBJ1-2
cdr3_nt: TGTGCCAGCAGCCCGAGTGGTCGGGGGTCCAACTATGGCTACACCTTC
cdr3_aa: CASSPSGRGSNYGYTF

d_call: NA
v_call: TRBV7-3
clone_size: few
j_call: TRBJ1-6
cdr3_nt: TGTGCCAGCAGCTTACGTCAGGGCAGCCCCCTCCACTTT
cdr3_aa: CASSLRQGSPLHF

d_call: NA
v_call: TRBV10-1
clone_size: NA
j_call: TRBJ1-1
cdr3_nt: TGCGCCAGCAGTCCTTTACGTACAGGGAAAGAAGCTTTCTTT
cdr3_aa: CASSPLRTGKEAFF

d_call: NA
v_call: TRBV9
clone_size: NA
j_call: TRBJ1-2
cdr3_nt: TGTGCCAGCAGCGTAGACTGGGGTACGGGCAGCTACACCTTC
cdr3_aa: CASSVDWGTGSYTF

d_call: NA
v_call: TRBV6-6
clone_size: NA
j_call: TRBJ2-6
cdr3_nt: TGTGCCAGCGGAGACTCGTTTAGGGGGGCCAACGTCCTGACTTTC
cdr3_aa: CASGDSFRGANVLTF

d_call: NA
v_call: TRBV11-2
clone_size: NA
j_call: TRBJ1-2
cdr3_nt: TGTGCCAGCAGCTCCCGGGCCCGATCTTACGTCTATGGCTACACCTTC
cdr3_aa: CASSSRARSYVYGYTF

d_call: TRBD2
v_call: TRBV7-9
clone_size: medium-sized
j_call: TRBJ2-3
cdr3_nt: TGTGCCAGCAGCGTTGGACTAGCGGGACCCGATACGCAGTATTTT
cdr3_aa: CASSVGLAGPDTQYF

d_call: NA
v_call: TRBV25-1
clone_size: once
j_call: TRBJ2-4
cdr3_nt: TGTGCCAGCAGTGGCCTTCAGGGAGGGGGGGGCATTCAGTACTTC
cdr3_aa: CASSGLQGGGGIQYF

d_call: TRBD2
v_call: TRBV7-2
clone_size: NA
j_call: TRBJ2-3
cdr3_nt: TGTGCCAGCACCGCAAAACCGGGACTAGTCAGTTCCGATACGCAGTATTTT
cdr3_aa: CASTAKPGLVSSDTQYF

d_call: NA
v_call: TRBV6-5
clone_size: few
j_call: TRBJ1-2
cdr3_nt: TGTGCCAGCAGCACGAGCGGCCCCAGGGTGCATGGCTACACCTTC
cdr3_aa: CASSTSGPRVHGYTF

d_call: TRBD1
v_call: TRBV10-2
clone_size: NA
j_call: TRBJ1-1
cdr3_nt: TGCGCCAGCAGCCGGGGACAGTCTGGCACTGAAGCTTTCTTT
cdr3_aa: CASSRGQSGTEAFF

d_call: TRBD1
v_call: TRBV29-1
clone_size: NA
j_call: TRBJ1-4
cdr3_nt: TGCAGCGTGCCGTGGGACAGGGTTGAAAAACTGTTTTTT
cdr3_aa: CSVPWDRVEKLFF

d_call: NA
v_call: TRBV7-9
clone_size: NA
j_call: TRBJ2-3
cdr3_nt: TGTGCCAGCAGCCTAGGGGCTGGCGGTTCAGGGGCAGATACGCAGTATTTT
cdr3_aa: CASSLGAGGSGADTQYF

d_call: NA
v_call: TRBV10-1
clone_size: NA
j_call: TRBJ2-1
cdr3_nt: TGCGCCAGCAGTGAGGCAGGGGTGGGAAAGAATGAGCAGTTCTTC
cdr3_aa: CASSEAGVGKNEQFF

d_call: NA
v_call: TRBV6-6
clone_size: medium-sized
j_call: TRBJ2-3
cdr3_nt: TGTGCCAGCAGTTACCAACTAGTATCCCTCACAGATACGCAGTATTTT
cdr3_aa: CASSYQLVSLTDTQYF

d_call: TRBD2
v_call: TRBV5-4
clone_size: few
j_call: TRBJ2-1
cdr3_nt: TGTGCCAGCAGCTTGGGTCTAGCGGGAGGACCGAGGTTGACAATCGGGCAGTTCTTC
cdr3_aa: CASSLGLAGGPRLTIGQFF

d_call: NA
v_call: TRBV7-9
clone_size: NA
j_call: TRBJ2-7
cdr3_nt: TGTGCCAGCAGCCCTCGGGGGTCCTCCTACGAGCAGTACTTC
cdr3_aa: CASSPRGSSYEQYF

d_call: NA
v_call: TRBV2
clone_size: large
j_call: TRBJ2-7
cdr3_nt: TGTGCCAGCGGGGCTTATGCCCCGGGAAAGCAGTACTTC
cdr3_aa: CASGAYAPGKQYF

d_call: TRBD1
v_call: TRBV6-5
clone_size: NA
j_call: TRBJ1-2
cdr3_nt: TGTGCCAGCAGTTACGCAAACCCGACAGGGCTTGGCTACACCTTC
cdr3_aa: CASSYANPTGLGYTF

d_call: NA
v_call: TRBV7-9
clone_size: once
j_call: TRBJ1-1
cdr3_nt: TGTGCCAGCAGCTTAGGAGTGTGGGCTGAAGCTTTCTTT
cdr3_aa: CASSLGVWAEAFF

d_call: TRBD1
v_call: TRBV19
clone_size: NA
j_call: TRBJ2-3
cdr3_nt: TGTGCCAGTAGTCTGCCGGGACAGACTGGGGGAGATACGCAGTATTTT
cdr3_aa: CASSLPGQTGGDTQYF

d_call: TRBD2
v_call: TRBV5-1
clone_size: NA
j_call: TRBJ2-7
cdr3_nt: TGCGCCAGCACTCGAGGGGCGGGGGGGCCCCACGAGCAGTACTTC
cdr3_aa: CASTRGAGGPHEQYF

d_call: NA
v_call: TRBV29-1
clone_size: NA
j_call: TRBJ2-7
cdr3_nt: TGCAGCGTTGAAGGACCGATTGCCTACGAGCAGTACTTC
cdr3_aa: CSVEGPIAYEQYF

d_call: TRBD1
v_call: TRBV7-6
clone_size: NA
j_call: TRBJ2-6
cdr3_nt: TGTGCCAGCAGCTCTGACAGGGCTTCCGCCAACGTCCTGACTTTC
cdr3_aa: CASSSDRASANVLTF

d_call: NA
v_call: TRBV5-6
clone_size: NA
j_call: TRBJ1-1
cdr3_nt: TGTGCCAGCAGCTCCCTTCGGGCCCCGAACACTGAAGCTTTCTTT
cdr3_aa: CASSSLRAPNTEAFF

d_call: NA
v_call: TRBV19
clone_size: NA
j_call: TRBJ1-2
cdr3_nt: TGTGCCAGTACACAGGGACATGGCTACACCTTC
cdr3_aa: CASTQGHGYTF

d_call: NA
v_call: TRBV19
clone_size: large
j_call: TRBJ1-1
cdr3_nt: TGTGCCAGTAGTATTGGAGGGGCGCGGACTGAAGCTTTCTTT
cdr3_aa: CASSIGGARTEAFF

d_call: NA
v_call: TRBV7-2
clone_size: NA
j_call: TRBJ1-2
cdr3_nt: TGTGCCAGCAGCCCTGAATTGCTGGGGGCCTATGGCTACACCTTC
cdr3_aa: CASSPELLGAYGYTF

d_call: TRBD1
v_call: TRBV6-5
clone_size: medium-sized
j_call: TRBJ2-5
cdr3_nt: TGTGCCAGCAGACGGGCAGGGGGCCAGGGAGAGACCCAGTACTTC
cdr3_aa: CASRRAGGQGETQYF

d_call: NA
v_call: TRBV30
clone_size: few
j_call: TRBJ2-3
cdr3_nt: TGTGCCTACGCGACCCTCGATACGCAGTATTTT
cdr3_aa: CAYATLDTQYF

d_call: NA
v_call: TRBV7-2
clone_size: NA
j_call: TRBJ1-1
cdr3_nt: TGTGCCAGCAGACCAATCATGAACACTGAAGCTTTCTTT
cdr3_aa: CASRPIMNTEAFF

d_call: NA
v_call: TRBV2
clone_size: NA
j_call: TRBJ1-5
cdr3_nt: TGTGCCAGCAAACGGGACAGCAATCAGCCCCAGCATTTT
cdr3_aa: CASKRDSNQPQHF

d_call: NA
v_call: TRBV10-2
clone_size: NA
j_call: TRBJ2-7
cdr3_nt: TGCGCCAGCACCCCGACCTTAGGGGGGAAGTCCTACGAGCAGTACTTC
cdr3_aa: CASTPTLGGKSYEQYF

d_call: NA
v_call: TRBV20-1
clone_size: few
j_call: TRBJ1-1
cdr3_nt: TGCAGTGCCCTCGGGGGGCGTCAAGCTTTCTTT
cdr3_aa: CSALGGRQAFF

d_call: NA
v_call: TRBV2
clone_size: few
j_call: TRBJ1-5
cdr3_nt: TGTGCCAGCAGAAGGGAAGGGTTTAGCAATCAGCCCCAGCATTTT
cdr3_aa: CASRREGFSNQPQHF